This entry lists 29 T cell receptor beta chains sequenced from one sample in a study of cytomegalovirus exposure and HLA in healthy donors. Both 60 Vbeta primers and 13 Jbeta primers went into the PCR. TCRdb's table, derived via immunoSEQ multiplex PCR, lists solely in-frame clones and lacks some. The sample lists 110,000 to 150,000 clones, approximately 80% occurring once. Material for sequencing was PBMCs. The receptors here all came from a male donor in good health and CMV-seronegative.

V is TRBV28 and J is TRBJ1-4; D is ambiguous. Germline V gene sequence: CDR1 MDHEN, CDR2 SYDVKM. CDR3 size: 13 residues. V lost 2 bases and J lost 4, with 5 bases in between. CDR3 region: CASSLQVNEKLFF. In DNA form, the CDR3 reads TGTGCCAGCAGTTTACAGGTTAATGAAAAACTGTTTTTT.

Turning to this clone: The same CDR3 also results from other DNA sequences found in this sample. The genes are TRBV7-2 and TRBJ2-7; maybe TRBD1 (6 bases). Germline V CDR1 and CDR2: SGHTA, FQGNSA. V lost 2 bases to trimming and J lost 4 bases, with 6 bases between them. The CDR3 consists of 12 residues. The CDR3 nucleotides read TGTGCCAGCAGCTTAACAGGGTACGAGCAGTACTTC. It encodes CASSLTGYEQYF.

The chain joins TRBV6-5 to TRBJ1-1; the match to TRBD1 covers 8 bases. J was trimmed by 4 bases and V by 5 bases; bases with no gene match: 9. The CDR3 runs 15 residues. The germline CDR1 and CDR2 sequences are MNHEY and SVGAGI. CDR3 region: CASSPSTTGVTEAFF. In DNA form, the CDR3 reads TGTGCCAGCAGTCCATCCACGACAGGGGTCACTGAAGCTTTCTTT.

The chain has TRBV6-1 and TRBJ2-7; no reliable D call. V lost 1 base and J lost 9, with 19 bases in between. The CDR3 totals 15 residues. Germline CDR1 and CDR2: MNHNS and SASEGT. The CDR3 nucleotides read TGTGCCAGCAGTGAAGAAGGTAGAATAACTGGCGGGCAGTACTTC. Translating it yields CASSEEGRITGGQYF.

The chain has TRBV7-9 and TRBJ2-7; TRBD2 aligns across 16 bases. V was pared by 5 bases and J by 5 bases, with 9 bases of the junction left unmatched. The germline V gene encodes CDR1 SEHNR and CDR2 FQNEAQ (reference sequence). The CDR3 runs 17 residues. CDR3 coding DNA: TGTGCCAGCAGCGTACAGGGACTAGCGGGAGGGAGCCACGAGCAGTACTTC. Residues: CASSVQGLAGGSHEQYF.

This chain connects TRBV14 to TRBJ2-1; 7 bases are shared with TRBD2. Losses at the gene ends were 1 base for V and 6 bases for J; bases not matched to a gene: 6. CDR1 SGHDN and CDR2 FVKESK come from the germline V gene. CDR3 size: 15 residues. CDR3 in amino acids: CASSQGEGSGNEQFF. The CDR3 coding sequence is TGTGCCAGCAGCCAAGGGGAGGGTTCAGGCAATGAGCAGTTCTTC.

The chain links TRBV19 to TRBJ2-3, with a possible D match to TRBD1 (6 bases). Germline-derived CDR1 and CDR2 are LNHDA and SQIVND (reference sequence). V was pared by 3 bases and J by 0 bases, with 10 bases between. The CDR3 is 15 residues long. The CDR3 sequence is CASSIRGLSTDTQYF. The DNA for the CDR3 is TGTGCCAGTAGTATTAGGGGGTTAAGCACAGATACGCAGTATTTT.

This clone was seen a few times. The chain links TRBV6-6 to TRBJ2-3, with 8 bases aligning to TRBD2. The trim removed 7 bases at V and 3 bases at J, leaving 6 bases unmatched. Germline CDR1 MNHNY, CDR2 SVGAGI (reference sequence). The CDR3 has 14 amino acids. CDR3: CASTPAGDTDTQYF. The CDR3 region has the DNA TGTGCCAGCACCCCAGCGGGGGATACAGATACGCAGTATTTT.

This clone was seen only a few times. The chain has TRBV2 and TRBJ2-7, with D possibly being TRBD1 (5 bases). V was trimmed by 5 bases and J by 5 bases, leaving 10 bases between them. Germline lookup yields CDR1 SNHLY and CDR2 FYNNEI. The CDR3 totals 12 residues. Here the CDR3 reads CASSTDSHEQYF. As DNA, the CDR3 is TGTGCCAGCAGTACCGACAGCCACGAGCAGTACTTC.

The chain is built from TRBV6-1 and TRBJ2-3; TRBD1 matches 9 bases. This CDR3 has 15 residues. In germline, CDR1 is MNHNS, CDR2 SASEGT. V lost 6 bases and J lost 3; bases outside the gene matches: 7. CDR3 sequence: CASRGRDRATDTQYF. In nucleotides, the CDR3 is TGTGCCAGCAGGGGCCGGGACAGGGCGACAGATACGCAGTATTTT.

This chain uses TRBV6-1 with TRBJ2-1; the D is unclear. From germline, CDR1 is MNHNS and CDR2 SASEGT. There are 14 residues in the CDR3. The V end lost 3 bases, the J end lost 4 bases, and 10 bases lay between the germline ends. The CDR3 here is CASSDTPRYNEQFF. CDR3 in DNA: TGTGCCAGCAGTGATACCCCGCGATACAATGAGCAGTTCTTC.

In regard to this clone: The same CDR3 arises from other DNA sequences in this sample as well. CDR3: CASSLGQGNTGELFF. CDR3 DNA sequence: TGTGCCAGCAGCTTGGGACAGGGGAACACCGGGGAGCTGTTTTTT. This rearrangement joins TRBV7-9 to TRBJ2-2; 9 bases are a match to TRBD1. The CDR3 has 15 amino acids. The V segment lost 3 bases and the J segment 1 base; nucleotides outside the gene matches: 0. CDR1 and CDR2 (germline): SEHNR, FQNEAQ (reference sequence).

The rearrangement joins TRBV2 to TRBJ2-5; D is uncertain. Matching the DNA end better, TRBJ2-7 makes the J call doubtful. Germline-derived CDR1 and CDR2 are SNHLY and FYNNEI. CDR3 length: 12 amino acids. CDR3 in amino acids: CASSDSRYEQYF. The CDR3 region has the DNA TGTGCCAGCAGTGATTCGCGTTACGAGCAGTACTTC.

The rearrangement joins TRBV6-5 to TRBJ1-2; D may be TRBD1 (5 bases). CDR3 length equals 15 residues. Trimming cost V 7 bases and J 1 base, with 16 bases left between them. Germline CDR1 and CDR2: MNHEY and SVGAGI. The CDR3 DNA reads TGTGCCAGCATGGGGGGGGACCTAGTTAACTATGGCTACACCTTC. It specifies CASMGGDLVNYGYTF.

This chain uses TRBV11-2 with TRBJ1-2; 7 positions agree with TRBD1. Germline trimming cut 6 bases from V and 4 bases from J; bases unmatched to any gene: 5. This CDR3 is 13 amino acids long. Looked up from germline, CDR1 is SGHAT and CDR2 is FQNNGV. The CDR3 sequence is CASRRQGAYGYTF. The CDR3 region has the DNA TGTGCCAGCAGGCGACAGGGTGCCTATGGCTACACCTTC.

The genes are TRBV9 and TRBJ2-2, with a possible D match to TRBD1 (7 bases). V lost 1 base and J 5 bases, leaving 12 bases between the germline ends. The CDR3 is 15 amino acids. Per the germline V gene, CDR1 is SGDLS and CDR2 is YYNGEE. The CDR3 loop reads CASSVQGGGTGELFF. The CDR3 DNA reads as TGTGCCAGCAGCGTACAGGGGGGAGGAACCGGGGAGCTGTTTTTT.

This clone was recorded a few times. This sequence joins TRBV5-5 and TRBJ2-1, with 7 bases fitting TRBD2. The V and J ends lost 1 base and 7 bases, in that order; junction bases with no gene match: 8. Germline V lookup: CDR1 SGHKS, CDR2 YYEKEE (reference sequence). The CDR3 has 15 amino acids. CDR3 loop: CASSLLAGDRNEQFF. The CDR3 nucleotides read TGTGCCAGCAGCTTGCTCGCGGGAGATAGGAATGAGCAGTTCTTC.

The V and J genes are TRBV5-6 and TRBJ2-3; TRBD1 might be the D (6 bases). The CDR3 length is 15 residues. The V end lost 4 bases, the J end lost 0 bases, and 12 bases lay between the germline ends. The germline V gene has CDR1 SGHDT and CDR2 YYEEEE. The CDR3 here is CASSAGALSTDTQYF. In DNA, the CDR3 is TGTGCCAGCAGCGCAGGGGCCCTAAGCACAGATACGCAGTATTTT.

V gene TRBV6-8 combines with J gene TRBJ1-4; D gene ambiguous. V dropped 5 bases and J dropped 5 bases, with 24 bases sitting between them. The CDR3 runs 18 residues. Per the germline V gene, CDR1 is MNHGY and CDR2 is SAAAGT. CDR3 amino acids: CASSEVPSLLVDNEKLFF. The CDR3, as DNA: TGTGCCAGCAGTGAGGTACCGAGTCTCCTAGTCGACAATGAAAAACTGTTTTTT.

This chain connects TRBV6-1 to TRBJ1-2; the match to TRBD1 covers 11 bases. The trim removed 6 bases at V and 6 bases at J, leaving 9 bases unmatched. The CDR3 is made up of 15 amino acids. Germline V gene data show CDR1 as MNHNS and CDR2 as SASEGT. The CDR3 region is CASRALGQGVDGYTF. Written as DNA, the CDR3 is TGTGCCAGCAGAGCTCTGGGACAGGGGGTGGATGGCTACACCTTC.

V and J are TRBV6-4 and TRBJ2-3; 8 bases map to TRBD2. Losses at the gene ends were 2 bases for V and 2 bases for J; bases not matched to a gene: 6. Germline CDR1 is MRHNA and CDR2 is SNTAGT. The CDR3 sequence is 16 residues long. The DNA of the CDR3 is TGTGCCAGCAGTGACAGGCGGGGGGCATCCACAGATACGCAGTATTTT. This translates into CASSDRRGASTDTQYF.

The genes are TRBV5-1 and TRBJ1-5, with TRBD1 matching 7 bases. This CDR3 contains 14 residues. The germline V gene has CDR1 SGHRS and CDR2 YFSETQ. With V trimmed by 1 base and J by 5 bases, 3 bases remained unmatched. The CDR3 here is CASSLRQGDQPQHF. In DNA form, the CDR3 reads TGCGCCAGCAGCTTGAGGCAGGGGGATCAGCCCCAGCATTTT.

As DNA, the CDR3 is TGTGCCAGCAAAACGGGGGGAAGGCTTTCACCCCTCCACTTT. Encoded protein: CASKTGGRLSPLHF. This chain joins TRBV6-6 and TRBJ1-6; possible D gene TRBD1, 5 bases. Germline V gene sequence: CDR1 MNHNY, CDR2 SVGAGI (reference sequence). The CDR3 runs to 14 residues. Trimming took 7 bases from V and 9 from J, leaving 16 bases between them.

CDR3 sequence reads: CASSFTQGSGYGYTF. The CDR3 coding sequence is TGTGCCAGTAGCTTTACACAGGGGAGCGGCTATGGCTACACCTTC. This sequence joins TRBV19 and TRBJ1-2; 7 bases map to TRBD1. The V gene end was trimmed by 6 bases and the J gene end by 4 bases; junction bases not matched to a gene: 11. Germline V gene lookup returns CDR1 LNHDA and CDR2 SQIVND (reference sequence). The CDR3 loop spans 15 amino acids.

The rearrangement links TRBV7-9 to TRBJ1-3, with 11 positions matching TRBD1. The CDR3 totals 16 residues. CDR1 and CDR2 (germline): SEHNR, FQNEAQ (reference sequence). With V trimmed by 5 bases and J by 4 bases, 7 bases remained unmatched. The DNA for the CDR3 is TGTGCCAGCAGCCCCTGGGACAGGGGGTCCGGAAACACCATATATTTT. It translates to CASSPWDRGSGNTIYF.

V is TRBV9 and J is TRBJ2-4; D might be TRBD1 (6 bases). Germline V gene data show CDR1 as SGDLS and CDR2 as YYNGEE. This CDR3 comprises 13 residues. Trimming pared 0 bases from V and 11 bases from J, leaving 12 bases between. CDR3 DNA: TGTGCCAGCAGCGTAGTGGTGGGACAAGTTCAGTACTTC. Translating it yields CASSVVVGQVQYF. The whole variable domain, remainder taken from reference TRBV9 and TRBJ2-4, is DSGVTQTPKHLITATGQRVTLRCSPRSGDLSVYWYQQSLDQGLQFLIQYYNGEERAKGNILERFSAQQFPDLHSELNLSSLELGDSALYFCASSVVVGQVQYFGAGTRLSVL.

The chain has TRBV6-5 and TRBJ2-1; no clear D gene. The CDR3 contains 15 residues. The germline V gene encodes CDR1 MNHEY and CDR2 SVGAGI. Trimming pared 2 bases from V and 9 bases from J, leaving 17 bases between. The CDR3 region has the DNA TGTGCCAGCAGTTACCAAAAATCGACTTATACTGAGCAGTTCTTC. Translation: CASSYQKSTYTEQFF.

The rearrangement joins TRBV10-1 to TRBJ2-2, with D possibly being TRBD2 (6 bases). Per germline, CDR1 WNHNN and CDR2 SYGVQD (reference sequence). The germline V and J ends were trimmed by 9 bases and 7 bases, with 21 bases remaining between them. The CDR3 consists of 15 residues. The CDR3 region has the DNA TGCGCCAGTCAGACCGGCGGGACTCCCTTCGGGGAGCTGTTTTTT. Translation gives CASQTGGTPFGELFF.

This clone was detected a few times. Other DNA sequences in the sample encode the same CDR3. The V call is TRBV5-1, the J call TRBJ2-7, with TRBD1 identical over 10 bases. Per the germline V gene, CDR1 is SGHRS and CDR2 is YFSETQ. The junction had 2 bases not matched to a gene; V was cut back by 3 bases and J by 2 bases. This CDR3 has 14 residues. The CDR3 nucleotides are TGCGCCAGCAGCTCCGGGACAGGGGCCTACGAGCAGTACTTC. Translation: CASSSGTGAYEQYF.